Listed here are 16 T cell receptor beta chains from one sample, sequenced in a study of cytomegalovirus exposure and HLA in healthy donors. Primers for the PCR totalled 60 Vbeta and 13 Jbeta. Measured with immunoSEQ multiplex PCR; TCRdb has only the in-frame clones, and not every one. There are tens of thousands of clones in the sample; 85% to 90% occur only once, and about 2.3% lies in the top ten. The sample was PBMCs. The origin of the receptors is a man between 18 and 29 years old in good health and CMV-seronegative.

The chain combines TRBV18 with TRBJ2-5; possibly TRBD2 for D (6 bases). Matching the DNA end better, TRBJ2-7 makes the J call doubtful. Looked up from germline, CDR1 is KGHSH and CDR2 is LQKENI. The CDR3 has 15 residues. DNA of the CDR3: TGTGCCAGCTCACCACAGGGACTCCAGGGCTACGAGCAGTACTTC. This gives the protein CASSPQGLQGYEQYF.

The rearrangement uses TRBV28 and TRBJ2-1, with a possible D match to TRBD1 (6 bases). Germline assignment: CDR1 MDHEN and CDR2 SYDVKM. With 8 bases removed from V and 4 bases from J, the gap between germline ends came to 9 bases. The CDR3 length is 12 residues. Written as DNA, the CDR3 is TGTGCCAGCCGGCAGGGGTACAATGAGCAGTTCTTC. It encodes CASRQGYNEQFF.

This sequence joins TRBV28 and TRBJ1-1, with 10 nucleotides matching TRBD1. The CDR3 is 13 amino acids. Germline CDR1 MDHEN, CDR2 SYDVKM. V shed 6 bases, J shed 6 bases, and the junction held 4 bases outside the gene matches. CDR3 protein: CASRRQGAPEAFF. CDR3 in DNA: TGTGCCAGCAGACGACAGGGGGCACCTGAAGCTTTCTTT. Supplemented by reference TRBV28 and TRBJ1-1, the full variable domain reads DVKVTQSSRYLVKRTGEKVFLECVQDMDHENMFWYRQDPGLGLRLIYFSYDVKMKEKGDIPEGYSVSREKKERFSLILESASTNQTSMYLCASRRQGAPEAFFGQGTRLTVV.

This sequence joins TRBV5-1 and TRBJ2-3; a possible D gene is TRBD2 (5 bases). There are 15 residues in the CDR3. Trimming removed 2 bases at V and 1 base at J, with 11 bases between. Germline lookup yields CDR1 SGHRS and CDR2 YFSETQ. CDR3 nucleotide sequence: TGCGCCAGCAGCTTCGAGGGATTTCGCACAGATACGCAGTATTTT. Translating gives CASSFEGFRTDTQYF.

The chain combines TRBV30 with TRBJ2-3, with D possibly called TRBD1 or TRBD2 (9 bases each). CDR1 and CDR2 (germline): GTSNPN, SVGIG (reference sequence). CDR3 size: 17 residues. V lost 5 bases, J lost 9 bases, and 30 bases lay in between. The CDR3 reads CAWGQGRTSASLGTQYF. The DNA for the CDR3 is TGTGCCTGGGGACAGGGGCGGACTAGCGCGAGTCTTGGCACGCAGTATTTT.

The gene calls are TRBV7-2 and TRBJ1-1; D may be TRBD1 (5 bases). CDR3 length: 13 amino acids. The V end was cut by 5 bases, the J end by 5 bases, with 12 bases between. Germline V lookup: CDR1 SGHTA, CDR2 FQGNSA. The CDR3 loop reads CASSRPGQTEAFF. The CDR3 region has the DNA TGTGCCAGCAGCCGCCCAGGGCAAACTGAAGCTTTCTTT.

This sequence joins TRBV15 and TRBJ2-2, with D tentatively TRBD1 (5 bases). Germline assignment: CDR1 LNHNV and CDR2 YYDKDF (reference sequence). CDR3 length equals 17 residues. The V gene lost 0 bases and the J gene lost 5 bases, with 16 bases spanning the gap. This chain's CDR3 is CATSRDLLGHRTGELFF. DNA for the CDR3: TGTGCCACCAGCAGAGATTTGCTAGGACACCGGACCGGGGAGCTGTTTTTT.

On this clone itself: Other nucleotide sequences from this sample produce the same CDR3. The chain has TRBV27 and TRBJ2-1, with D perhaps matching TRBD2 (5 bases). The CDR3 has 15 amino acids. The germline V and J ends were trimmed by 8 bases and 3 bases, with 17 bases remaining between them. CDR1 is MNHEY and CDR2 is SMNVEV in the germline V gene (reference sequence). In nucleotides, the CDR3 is TGTGCCAGCGCGGTGGTTGCGGGCGGCTACAATGAGCAGTTCTTC. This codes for CASAVVAGGYNEQFF.

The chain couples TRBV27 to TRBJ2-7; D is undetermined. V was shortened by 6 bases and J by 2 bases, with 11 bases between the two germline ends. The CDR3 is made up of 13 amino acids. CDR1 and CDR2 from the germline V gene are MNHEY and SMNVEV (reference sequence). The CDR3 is CASSDFGPYEQYF. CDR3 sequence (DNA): TGTGCCAGCAGCGACTTTGGTCCCTACGAGCAGTACTTC.

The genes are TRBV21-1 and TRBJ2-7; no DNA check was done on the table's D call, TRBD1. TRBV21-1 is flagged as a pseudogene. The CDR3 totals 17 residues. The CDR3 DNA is TGTGCCAGCAGCAAAGCCTTGGCAGGGGGCGGTTTTGCCGAGCAGTACTTC. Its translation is CASSKALAGGGFAEQYF.

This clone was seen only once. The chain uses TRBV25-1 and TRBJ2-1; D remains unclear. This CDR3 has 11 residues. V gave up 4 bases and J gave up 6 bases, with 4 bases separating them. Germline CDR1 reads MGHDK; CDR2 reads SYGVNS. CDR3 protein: CASSAVNEQFF. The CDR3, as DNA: TGTGCCAGCAGTGCGGTCAATGAGCAGTTCTTC.

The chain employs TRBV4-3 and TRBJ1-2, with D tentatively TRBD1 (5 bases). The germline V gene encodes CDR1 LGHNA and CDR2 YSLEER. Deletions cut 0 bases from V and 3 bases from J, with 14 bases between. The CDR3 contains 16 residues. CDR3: CASSQEGRGPDYGYTF. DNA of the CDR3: TGCGCCAGCAGCCAAGAGGGGCGGGGCCCTGACTATGGCTACACCTTC.

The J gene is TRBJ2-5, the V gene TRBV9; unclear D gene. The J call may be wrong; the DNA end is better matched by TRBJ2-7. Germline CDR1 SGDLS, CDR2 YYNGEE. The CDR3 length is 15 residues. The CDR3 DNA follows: TGTGCCAGCAGCGTAGGTGTAAGCGCGAACTACGAGCAGTACTTC. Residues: CASSVGVSANYEQYF.

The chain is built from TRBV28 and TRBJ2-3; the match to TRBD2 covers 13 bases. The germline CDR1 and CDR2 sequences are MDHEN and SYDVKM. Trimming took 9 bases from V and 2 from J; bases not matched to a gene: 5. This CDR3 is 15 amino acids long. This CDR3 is CASKLAGGVTDTQYF. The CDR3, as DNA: TGTGCCAGTAAACTAGCGGGAGGGGTCACAGATACGCAGTATTTT.

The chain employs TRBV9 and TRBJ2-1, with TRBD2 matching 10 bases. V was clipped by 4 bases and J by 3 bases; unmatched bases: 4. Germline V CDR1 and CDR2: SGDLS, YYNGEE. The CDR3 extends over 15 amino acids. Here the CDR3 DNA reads TGTGCCAGCAGCCCAACTAGCGGGAACTACAATGAGCAGTTCTTC. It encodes CASSPTSGNYNEQFF.

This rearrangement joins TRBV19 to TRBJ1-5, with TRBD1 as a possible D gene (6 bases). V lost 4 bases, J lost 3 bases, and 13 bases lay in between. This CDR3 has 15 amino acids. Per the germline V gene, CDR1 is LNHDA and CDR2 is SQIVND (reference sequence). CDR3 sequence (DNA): TGTGCCAGTAGTACGGACAGACCTCACAATCAGCCCCAGCATTTT. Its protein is CASSTDRPHNQPQHF.